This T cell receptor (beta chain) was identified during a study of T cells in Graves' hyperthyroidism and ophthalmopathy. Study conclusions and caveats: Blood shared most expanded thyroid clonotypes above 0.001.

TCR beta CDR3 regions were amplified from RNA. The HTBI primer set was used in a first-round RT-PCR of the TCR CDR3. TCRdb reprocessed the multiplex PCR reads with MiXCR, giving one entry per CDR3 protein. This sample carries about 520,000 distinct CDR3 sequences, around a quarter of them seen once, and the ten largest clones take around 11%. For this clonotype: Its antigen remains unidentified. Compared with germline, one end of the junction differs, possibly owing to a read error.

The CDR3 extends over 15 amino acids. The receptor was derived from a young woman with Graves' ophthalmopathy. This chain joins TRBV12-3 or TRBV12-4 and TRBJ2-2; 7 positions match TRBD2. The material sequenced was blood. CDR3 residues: CASSSSGAKTGELFF. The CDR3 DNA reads TGTGCCAGCTCCTCTAGCGGAGCGAAGACCGGGGAGCTGTTTTTT.